This is a list of T cell receptor beta chains from one sample in a study of Ad26.COV2.S vaccination and SARS-CoV-2 variants. Some clones are missing from TCRdb's copy, which holds only in-frame ones; the method was immunoSEQ multiplex PCR. The repertoire has a few hundred thousand clones, around 86% of them found once; the top ten carry roughly 3.1%. The input for sequencing was peripheral blood, taken in a trial of Ad26.COV2.S vaccine versus placebo. Receptors originate from a person between 18 and 65 years old who received the Ad26.COV2.S COVID-19 vaccine or a placebo. CDR3s include the opening cysteine and the closing phenylalanine or tryptophan. D genes are given only for firm matches. Only some rows state a clone size, as once, few, many or a class for expanded clones.

clone_size	v_call	j_call	d_call	cdr3_nt	cdr3_aa
.	TRBV3-1/TRBV3-2	TRBJ1-2	.	TGTGCCAGCAGCCAAGAAACAGGGAGCGGCTACACCTTC	CASSQETGSGYTF
.	TRBV15	TRBJ2-3	TRBD2	TGTGCCACCAGCAGAGAGCGGGGGGGCACAGATACGCAGTATTTT	CATSRERGGTDTQYF
.	TRBV19	TRBJ1-1	.	TGTGCCAGTAGTACCAAGGGGGGCGGCACTGAAGCTTTCTTT	CASSTKGGGTEAFF
.	TRBV3-1/TRBV3-2	TRBJ2-7	.	TGTGCCAGCAGCCAAGATCAGGCCAGGGGCTACGAGCAGTACTTC	CASSQDQARGYEQYF
.	TRBV12-3/TRBV12-4	TRBJ2-1	.	TGTGCCAGCAGGGCCGGGCCCGGGGAGCAGTTCTTC	CASRAGPGEQFF
.	TRBV10-3	TRBJ2-7	.	TGTGCCATCAGTGATAGGAGCTCCTACGAGCAGTACTTC	CAISDRSSYEQYF
.	TRBV11-3	TRBJ2-2	.	TGTGCCGGACCCTCGGTAGCGCCGGACGGGGAGCTGTTTTTT	CAGPSVAPDGELFF
.	TRBV2	TRBJ2-3	TRBD2	TGTGCCAGCACCTCAGCGGGGGCCCGACGGTTTACGCAGTATTTT	CASTSAGARRFTQYF
.	TRBV11-2	TRBJ2-3	.	TGTGCCAGCAGCCATACAGGGTCGGGAGATACGCAGTATTTT	CASSHTGSGDTQYF
.	TRBV7-2	TRBJ1-2	TRBD1	TGTGCCAGCAGCTTAGCGCTAATGACAGGGTATGGCTACACCTTC	CASSLALMTGYGYTF
.	TRBV5-4	TRBJ2-7	.	TGTGCCAGCAGCCCTCGGCAAGGAGGCTACGAGCAGTACTTC	CASSPRQGGYEQYF
.	TRBV5-8	TRBJ1-6	TRBD1	TGTGCCAGCAGCTCGTGGACAGGGGGGCCGTTTTCACCCCTCCACTTT	CASSSWTGGPFSPLHF
.	TRBV15	TRBJ1-6	.	TGTGCCACCAGCCCTTGGGACAATCTGAACTCACCCCTCCACTTT	CATSPWDNLNSPLHF
.	TRBV7-6	TRBJ2-7	TRBD1	TGTGCCAGCAGCTTAGAGACAGGGTTGGACTACGAGCAGTACTTC	CASSLETGLDYEQYF
.	TRBV7-6	TRBJ2-1	TRBD2	TGTGCCAGCAGCTTTACTAGCGGGGGGCTGGATGAGCAGTTCTTC	CASSFTSGGLDEQFF
.	TRBV5-8	TRBJ1-1	TRBD1	TGTGCCAGCAGTCGGGACAGGGTGCGCACTGAAGCTTTCTTT	CASSRDRVRTEAFF
once	TRBV18	TRBJ1-2	.	TGTGCCAGCTCACCAGGGGACGCCCGGACCTATGGCTACACCTTC	CASSPGDARTYGYTF
.	TRBV3-1/TRBV3-2	TRBJ2-3	.	TGTGCCAGCAGCCCGAGCTGGGATACGCAGTATTTT	CASSPSWDTQYF
.	TRBV16	TRBJ1-5	.	TGTGCCAGCAGCCAATGGGAGTCCAATCAGCCCCAGCATTTT	CASSQWESNQPQHF
.	TRBV5-6	TRBJ2-5	TRBD2	TGTGCCAGCAGCCTAACTAGCGGGGGATTCCAAGAGACCCAGTACTTC	CASSLTSGGFQETQYF
.	TRBV4-1	TRBJ2-2	TRBD1	TGCGCCAGCAGCCAACTAACCCCCAGGACAGGGGGTGGCACCGGGGAGCTGTTTTTT	CASSQLTPRTGGGTGELFF